This T cell receptor beta chain was documented in a study of cytomegalovirus exposure and HLA in healthy donors. PCR primers comprised 60 Vbeta and 13 Jbeta primers. The protocol was immunoSEQ multiplex PCR, while the TCRdb copy is restricted to in-frame clones and leaves out a portion. The sample data list 75,000 to 80,000 clones. Germline V gene data show CDR1 as LNHNV and CDR2 as YYDKDF (reference sequence). This CDR3 comprises 16 residues. As concerns this clone: Germline is not matched at one junction end, which may reflect a read error. Within the sample, other DNA sequences also encode this same CDR3.

The sequence came from a man between 18 and 29 years old in good health and CMV-seropositive. V gene TRBV15 combines with J gene TRBJ2-6, with TRBD1 as a possible D gene (5 bases). What was sequenced was PBMCs. In DNA, the CDR3 is TGTGCCACCAGCAGAGATTGGCAAACTGGGGCCAACGTCCTGACCTTC. Translating it yields CATSRDWQTGANVLTF.